This TCR beta chain stems from a study of shared clonotypes between healthy human individuals. Study-level points and caveats: Non-shared clonotypes had lower generation probabilities than clonotypes shared by all four sorted-subset donors. Owing to a small donor count, the genetic and exposure-history diversity represented was limited.

Worth noting for this clone: Antigen: not known.

Researchers partitioned CD4+ cells into CD45RA+ naive and CD45RA-negative memory subsets. Deep-level assay runs were performed. Assay used: immunoSEQ multiplex PCR; TCRdb lists only in-frame clones, some missing. Among some 1.5 million clones listed, roughly 96% were seen once. Germline V lookup: CDR1 MNHNS, CDR2 SASEGT. V lost 4 bases and J lost 2, with 15 bases in between. CDR3 length equals 16 residues. The chain links TRBV6-1 to TRBJ2-1, with a weak D call TRBD1 (5 bases). The receptor's source is a young man in good health. The sequenced sample consisted of naive CD4+ T cells sorted from blood. Specified subset: CD45RA+ positively selected. In DNA form, the CDR3 reads TGTGCCAGCAGTGGCCCCGACAGCGCTACCTACAATGAGCAGTTCTTC. It codes for CASSGPDSATYNEQFF.